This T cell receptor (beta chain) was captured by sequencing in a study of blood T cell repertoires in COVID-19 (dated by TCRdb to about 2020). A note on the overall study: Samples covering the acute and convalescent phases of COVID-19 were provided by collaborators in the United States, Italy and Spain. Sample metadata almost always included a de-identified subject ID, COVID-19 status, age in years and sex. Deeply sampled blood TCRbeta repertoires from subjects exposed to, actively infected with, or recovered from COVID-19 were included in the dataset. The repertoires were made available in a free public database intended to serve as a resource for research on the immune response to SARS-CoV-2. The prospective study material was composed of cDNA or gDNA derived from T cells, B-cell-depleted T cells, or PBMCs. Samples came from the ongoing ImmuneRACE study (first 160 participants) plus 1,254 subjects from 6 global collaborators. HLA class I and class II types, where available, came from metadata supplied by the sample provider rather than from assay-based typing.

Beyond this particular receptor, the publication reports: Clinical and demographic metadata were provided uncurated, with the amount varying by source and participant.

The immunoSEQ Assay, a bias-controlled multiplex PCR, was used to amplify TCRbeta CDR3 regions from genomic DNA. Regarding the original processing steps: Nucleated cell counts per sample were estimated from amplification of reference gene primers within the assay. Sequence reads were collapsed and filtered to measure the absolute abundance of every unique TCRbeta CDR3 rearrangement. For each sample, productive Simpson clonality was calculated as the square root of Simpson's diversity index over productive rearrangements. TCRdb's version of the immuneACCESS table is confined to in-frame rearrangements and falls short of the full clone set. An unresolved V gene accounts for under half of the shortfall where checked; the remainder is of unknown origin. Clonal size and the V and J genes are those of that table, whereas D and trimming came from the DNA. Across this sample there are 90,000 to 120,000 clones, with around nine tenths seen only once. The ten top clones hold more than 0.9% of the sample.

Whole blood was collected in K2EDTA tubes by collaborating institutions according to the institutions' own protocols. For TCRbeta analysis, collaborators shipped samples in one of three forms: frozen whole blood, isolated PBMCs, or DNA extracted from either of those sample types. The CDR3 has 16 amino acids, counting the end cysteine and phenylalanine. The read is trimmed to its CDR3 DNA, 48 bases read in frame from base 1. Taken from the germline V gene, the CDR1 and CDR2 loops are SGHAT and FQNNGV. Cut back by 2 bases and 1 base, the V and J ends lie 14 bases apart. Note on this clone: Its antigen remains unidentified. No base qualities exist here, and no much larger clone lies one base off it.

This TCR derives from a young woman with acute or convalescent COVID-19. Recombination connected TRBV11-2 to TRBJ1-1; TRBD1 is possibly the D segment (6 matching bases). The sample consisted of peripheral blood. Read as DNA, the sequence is TGTGCCAGCAGCTTACCCTCGGGGGGCCGGAACACTGAAGCTTTCTTT. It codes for CASSLPSGGRNTEAFF.